The source of this TCR beta chain is a study of PD-L1 blockade in urothelial cancer. In the study overall: Patients with male sex and bladder-origin urothelial cancer accounted for twenty-five of 29 enrolled. Study observations and caveats: TCR clonality was measured in pretreatment peripheral blood. Clonality below the median predicted better survival.

Notes on this clone: The antigen is unknown.

Germline values: CDR1 SGHRS, CDR2 YFSETQ. This CDR3 comprises 16 residues. With 4 bases removed from V and 0 bases from J, the gap between germline ends came to 11 bases. Time point specified: peripheral blood 6 weeks after treatment start. All patients carried locally advanced or metastatic urothelial carcinoma. TCR analog templates of synthetic origin were spiked into each PCR. The repertoire was sequenced with immunoSEQ multiplex PCR; TCRdb's copy has only in-frame clones and lacks some. The table lists about 120,000 clones, 75% to 90% of them singletons. The TCR originated in a man aged 55 to 69 with urothelial cancer. Sequences were derived from PBMCs, sampled around atezolizumab (anti-PD-L1) treatment. This sequence joins TRBV5-1 and TRBJ2-6; D might be TRBD2 (5 bases). Written as DNA, the CDR3 is TGCGCCAGCAGCCTCGGACGGGGCTCTGGGGCCAACGTCCTGACTTTC. Encoded protein: CASSLGRGSGANVLTF.